Below are 11 T cell receptor beta chains sequenced from a single sample in a study of OX40 agonist ivuxolimab in advanced cancers. Repertoires were generated with immunoSEQ multiplex PCR, while TCRdb's copy carries only in-frame clones and drops some. The sample lists roughly 35,000 clones, roughly nine tenths occurring once. This specimen was CD4+ or CD8+ T cells sorted from blood, taken in a trial of the OX40 agonist ivuxolimab. The receptors derive from an adult with an advanced solid tumor such as melanoma, head and neck, liver or kidney cancer.

The V call is TRBV5-4, the J call TRBJ2-2, with TRBD1 matching 7 bases. CDR3 length: 16 residues. Germline CDR1 SGHNT, CDR2 YYREEE (reference sequence). V lost 4 bases, J lost 4 bases, and 10 bases stayed unmatched. DNA for the CDR3: TGTGCCAGCAGCGAAGGGACAGTCCGTTCCACCGGGGAGCTGTTTTTT. Translated, it gives CASSEGTVRSTGELFF.

J is TRBJ2-7 and V is TRBV18; 10 bases match TRBD1. Germline V CDR1 and CDR2: KGHSH, LQKENI. The V gene end was trimmed by 2 bases and the J gene end by 3 bases; junction bases not matched to a gene: 4. The CDR3 totals 15 residues. Here the CDR3 DNA reads TGTGCCAGCTCACCAGAGGGGACAGGGGTCTACGAGCAGTACTTC. Translation gives CASSPEGTGVYEQYF. Together with reference TRBV18 and TRBJ2-7, the CDR3 gives the full variable domain: NAGVMQNPRHLVRRRGQEARLRCSPMKGHSHVYWYRQLPEEGLKFMVYLQKENIIDESGMPKERFSAEFPKEGPSILRIQQVVRGDSAAYFCASSPEGTGVYEQYFGPGTRLTVT.

The gene calls are TRBV9 and TRBJ2-7, with TRBD2 matching 8 bases. With V trimmed by 2 bases and J by 4 bases, 11 bases remained unmatched. The germline V gene has CDR1 SGDLS and CDR2 YYNGEE. This CDR3 region has 16 residues. CDR3 bases: TGTGCCAGCAGCGTCGGGGCTTCGGGGGGGCTTTACGAGCAGTACTTC. Its protein is CASSVGASGGLYEQYF. The whole variable domain, remainder taken from reference TRBV9 and TRBJ2-7, is DSGVTQTPKHLITATGQRVTLRCSPRSGDLSVYWYQQSLDQGLQFLIQYYNGEERAKGNILERFSAQQFPDLHSELNLSSLELGDSALYFCASSVGASGGLYEQYFGPGTRLTVT.

The CDR3 spells CASSDPSLAGGQETQYF. CDR3 coding DNA: TGTGCCAGCAGTGACCCATCGCTAGCGGGGGGGCAAGAGACCCAGTACTTC. The chain is built from TRBV6-1 and TRBJ2-5; 12 nucleotides match TRBD2. The CDR3 spans 17 residues. Per germline, CDR1 MNHNS and CDR2 SASEGT. J lost 2 bases, V lost 3 bases, and 7 bases had no gene match.

The V and J genes are TRBV5-4 and TRBJ1-2; D gene uncertain. Between the trimmed V and J ends, which lost 5 bases and 5 bases, there was a span of 13 bases. Per the germline V gene, CDR1 is SGHNT and CDR2 is YYREEE (reference sequence). This CDR3 is 13 amino acids long. The CDR3 spells CASRGIQRYGYTF. CDR3 nucleotide sequence: TGTGCCAGCAGGGGGATTCAGCGGTATGGCTACACCTTC.

The V call is TRBV7-3, the J call TRBJ2-1; TRBD2 might be the D (5 bases). CDR3 length: 13 amino acids. Germline lookup yields CDR1 SGHTA and CDR2 FQGTGA. V gave up 3 bases and J gave up 4 bases, with 7 bases separating them. In nucleotides, the CDR3 is TGTGCCAGCAGCTTGAGAGGGTACAATGAGCAGTTCTTC. This sequence encodes CASSLRGYNEQFF.

The rearrangement joins TRBV6-6 to TRBJ2-3, with D perhaps TRBD1 or TRBD2 (5 bases each). The CDR3 consists of 14 residues. Trimming stripped 7 bases from V and 6 bases from J, with 17 bases between. Per the germline V gene, CDR1 is MNHNY and CDR2 is SVGAGI (reference sequence). CDR3: CASKGTSESDTQYF. In DNA form, the CDR3 reads TGTGCCAGCAAAGGGACCTCGGAGTCGGATACGCAGTATTTT.

The sample holds a few counts of this clone. J is TRBJ1-1 and V is TRBV6-6; the D gene is possibly TRBD1 (6 bases). With 0 bases removed from V and 0 bases from J, the gap between germline ends came to 11 bases. The V gene's germline CDR1 is MNHNY and CDR2 SVGAGI (reference sequence). The CDR3 extends over 16 amino acids. As DNA, the CDR3 is TGTGCCAGCAGTTACTCGGGGGGCAGAGTGAACACTGAAGCTTTCTTT. It translates to CASSYSGGRVNTEAFF.

This chain connects TRBV5-1 to TRBJ2-1; 9 bases are a match to TRBD1. This CDR3 has 16 residues. J gave up 4 bases and V 8 bases, and 13 bases lay outside the gene matches. Germline values: CDR1 SGHRS, CDR2 YFSETQ. The CDR3: CASTEFTGGGYNEQFF. The CDR3 coding sequence is TGCGCCAGTACAGAATTTACAGGGGGCGGTTACAATGAGCAGTTCTTC.

The V and J genes are TRBV9 and TRBJ2-7; D is perhaps TRBD2 (7 bases). V lost 4 bases and J 6 bases, leaving 14 bases between the germline ends. Germline CDR1 and CDR2: SGDLS and YYNGEE. The CDR3 contains 13 residues. The CDR3 protein is CASSPQGGGEQYF. DNA of the CDR3: TGTGCCAGCAGCCCTCAGGGAGGGGGCGAGCAGTACTTC.

This chain links TRBV29-1 with TRBJ1-4; D gene ambiguous. Germline V lookup: CDR1 SQVTM, CDR2 ANQGSEA. Deletions cut 8 bases from V and 3 bases from J, with 13 bases between. The CDR3 is made up of 13 amino acids. The CDR3 protein is CSCRTGPNEKLFF. In DNA, the CDR3 is TGCAGCTGCCGGACTGGTCCTAATGAAAAACTGTTTTTT.